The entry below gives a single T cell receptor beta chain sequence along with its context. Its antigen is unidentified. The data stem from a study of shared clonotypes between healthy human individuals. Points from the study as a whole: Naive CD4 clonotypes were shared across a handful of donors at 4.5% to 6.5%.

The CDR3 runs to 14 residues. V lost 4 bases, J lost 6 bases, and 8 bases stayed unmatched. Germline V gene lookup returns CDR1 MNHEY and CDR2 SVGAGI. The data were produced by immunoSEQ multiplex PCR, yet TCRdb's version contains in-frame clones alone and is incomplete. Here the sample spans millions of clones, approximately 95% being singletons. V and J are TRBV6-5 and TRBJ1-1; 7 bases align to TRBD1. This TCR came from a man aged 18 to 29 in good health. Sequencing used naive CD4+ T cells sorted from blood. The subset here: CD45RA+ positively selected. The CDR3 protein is CASSSADRYPEAFF. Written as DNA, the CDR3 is TGTGCCAGCAGTTCCGCGGACAGGTATCCTGAAGCTTTCTTT.